This record covers a single T cell receptor (beta chain). The antigen is unknown. This specimen belongs to a study of PD-L1 blockade in urothelial cancer. Study context: Analyzed time points were 3 weeks (second dose) and 6 weeks after therapy began.

Overall study findings and caveats: Stronger expansion of tumor-associated clones in blood at 3 weeks distinguished durable-benefit patients.

For each patient, 1 to 8 samples were obtained, pretreatment and on-treatment. Per the germline V gene, CDR1 is SGHRS and CDR2 is YFSETQ. With V trimmed by 7 bases and J by 3 bases, 9 bases remained unmatched. The CDR3 is 15 amino acids. Each PCR reaction had synthetic TCR analog templates spiked into it. Assay used: immunoSEQ multiplex PCR; TCRdb lists only in-frame clones, some missing. The sample lists about 43,000 clones; more than 70% were seen once. The chain employs TRBV5-1 and TRBJ2-7; TRBD1 agrees at 11 bases. The receptor's source is a man at least 80 years old with urothelial cancer. The input for sequencing was PBMCs, taken around atezolizumab (anti-PD-L1) treatment. The CDR3 protein is CASALGGQGVYEQYF. The CDR3, as DNA: TGCGCCAGCGCCCTGGGGGGACAGGGGGTCTACGAGCAGTACTTC.